Presented here are 12 T cell receptor beta chains from one specimen sequenced in a study of cytomegalovirus exposure and HLA in healthy donors. The PCR employed 60 Vbeta primers together with 13 Jbeta primers. Assay: immunoSEQ multiplex PCR; the TCRdb copy retains only in-frame clones and omits some. The data hold more than 95,000 clones, with around 80% observed a single time. The specimen sequenced was PBMCs. These receptors were obtained from a male donor in good health and CMV-seronegative.

The chain links TRBV7-2 to TRBJ2-7; 13 bases match TRBD2. The germline V gene encodes CDR1 SGHTA and CDR2 FQGNSA. The CDR3 length is 16 residues. Unmatched junction bases numbered 7, after V lost 4 bases and J lost 4 bases. As DNA, the CDR3 is TGTGCCAGCAGCTCCGGCGGGACTAGCGGGAAATACGAGCAGTACTTC. Its translation: CASSSGGTSGKYEQYF.

J is TRBJ2-2 and V is TRBV29-1; 11 nucleotides align to TRBD2. The CDR3 has 15 amino acids. Germline loops: CDR1 SQVTM, CDR2 ANQGSEA. With V trimmed by 6 bases and J by 6 bases, 9 bases remained unmatched. The CDR3 sequence: CSVRVGLAGPGELFF. In DNA, the CDR3 is TGCAGCGTGCGAGTCGGACTAGCGGGTCCCGGGGAGCTGTTTTTT.

This clone was seen once. The chain uses TRBV29-1 and TRBJ2-2; the D gene is possibly TRBD1 (6 bases). The V end was cut by 6 bases, the J end by 7 bases, with 9 bases between. Per germline, CDR1 SQVTM and CDR2 ANQGSEA. The CDR3 is made up of 11 amino acids. CDR3 sequence (DNA): TGCAGCGTCTGGGGGCACGGGGAGCTGTTTTTT. This translates into CSVWGHGELFF.

Only a few counts were recorded for this clone. The rearrangement uses TRBV28 and TRBJ1-1; no clear D. The CDR3 loop spans 15 amino acids. Germline CDR1 MDHEN, CDR2 SYDVKM. V dropped 5 bases and J dropped 4 bases, with 17 bases sitting between them. CDR3 sequence: CASSKSLSAGTEAFF. CDR3 sequence (DNA): TGTGCCAGCAGTAAATCCCTTTCTGCCGGCACTGAAGCTTTCTTT.

This chain uses TRBV5-5 with TRBJ2-1; 7 positions match TRBD2. The germline CDR1 and CDR2 sequences are SGHKS and YYEKEE (reference sequence). The J segment lost 7 bases and the V segment lost 0 bases, leaving 7 bases of the junction unmatched. The CDR3 sequence is 15 residues long. CDR3 nucleotide sequence: TGTGCCAGCAGCTTGGGTGGGCTAGCGGTGAATGAGCAGTTCTTC. Its translation: CASSLGGLAVNEQFF.

This clone has a single count. The chain couples TRBV11-2 to TRBJ1-2; 8 positions agree with TRBD1. The germline CDR1 and CDR2 sequences are SGHAT and FQNNGV. V was clipped by 5 bases and J by 2 bases; unmatched bases: 7. The CDR3 consists of 15 residues. The CDR3 loop reads CASSPRTGKNYGYTF. CDR3 nucleotide sequence: TGTGCCAGCAGCCCCCGGACAGGGAAAAACTATGGCTACACCTTC.

V and J are TRBV11-2 and TRBJ2-1; possibly TRBD2 for D (5 bases). Trimming stripped 1 base from V and 2 bases from J, with 12 bases between. CDR1 and CDR2 (germline): SGHAT, FQNNGV. This CDR3 contains 16 residues. The CDR3 DNA sequence: TGTGCCAGCAGCTTAGGGGCAGTAGCGCCCTACAATGAGCAGTTCTTC. Translating it yields CASSLGAVAPYNEQFF.

The rearrangement joins TRBV30 to TRBJ1-5, with D maybe TRBD1 (5 bases). The CDR3 is made up of 15 amino acids. From germline, CDR1 is GTSNPN and CDR2 SVGIG (reference sequence). Trimming took off 1 base at V and 0 bases at J, with 10 bases between the two ends. The CDR3 is CAWSATAYSNQPQHF. CDR3 nucleotide sequence: TGTGCCTGGAGTGCGACAGCCTATAGCAATCAGCCCCAGCATTTT.

The CDR3 DNA follows: TGTGCCAGCAGCGCGGGGACTGCGGGGGAGCTGTTTTTT. Protein: CASSAGTAGELFF. The chain employs TRBV9 and TRBJ2-2; possibly TRBD2 for D (6 bases). The V and J ends lost 3 bases and 8 bases respectively, with 11 bases between them. The CDR3 totals 13 residues. Germline V gives CDR1 SGDLS, CDR2 YYNGEE.

The chain couples TRBV28 to TRBJ2-1; D perhaps matches TRBD2 (5 bases). The CDR3 is 13 amino acids. The germline V and J ends were trimmed by 5 bases and 8 bases, with 13 bases remaining between them. Germline CDR1 reads MDHEN; CDR2 reads SYDVKM. The DNA for the CDR3 is TGTGCCAGCAGTCTACCTAGCTCCCATGAGCAGTTCTTC. As protein: CASSLPSSHEQFF.

The chain uses TRBV7-9 and TRBJ1-2, with TRBD1 identical over 10 bases. V shed 4 bases and J 3 bases; nucleotides not matched to a gene: 14. Germline loops: CDR1 SEHNR, CDR2 FQNEAQ (reference sequence). The CDR3 runs 18 residues. The CDR3 loop reads CASSSHPRDRGIYYGYTF. CDR3 coding DNA: TGTGCCAGCAGCTCCCACCCTCGGGACAGGGGTATATACTATGGCTACACCTTC.

The chain combines TRBV6-5 with TRBJ2-7, with 8 bases that match TRBD1. CDR3 size: 15 residues. V lost 6 bases to trimming and J lost 3 bases; unmatched junction nucleotides: 10. Germline V gene sequence: CDR1 MNHEY, CDR2 SVGAGI. The CDR3 reads CASRTSAGGGYEQYF. The CDR3 DNA reads as TGTGCCAGCAGAACCTCTGCAGGGGGCGGCTACGAGCAGTACTTC.